In its sample, the clone carrying this T cell receptor (beta chain) was seen a few times. These data originate in a study of blood T cell repertoires in COVID-19. In germline, CDR1 is SGDLS, CDR2 YYNGEE. V was clipped by 4 bases and J by 2 bases, with 12 bases between them. This CDR3 is 14 amino acids long. Assay: immunoSEQ multiplex PCR; the TCRdb copy retains only in-frame clones and omits some. The sample consists of tens of thousands of clones, about 80% of them appearing once. V gene TRBV9 combines with J gene TRBJ1-2; a weak D match, TRBD1 (5 bases). This receptor was obtained from a woman of 80 years or more with acute or convalescent COVID-19. The specimen was peripheral blood. The CDR3 nucleotides are TGTGCCAGCAGCCCCATGGGGCAGAACTATGGCTACACCTTC. Its translation is CASSPMGQNYGYTF.